A selection of T cell receptor beta chains follows, all from one sample in a study of OX40 agonist ivuxolimab in advanced cancers. Method: immunoSEQ multiplex PCR; TCRdb's copy keeps in-frame clones and lacks some. In the table there are roughly 50,000 clones, approximately 91% of which are singletons. Source: CD4+ or CD8+ T cells sorted from blood, taken in a trial of the OX40 agonist ivuxolimab. The receptors were sampled from an adult with an advanced solid tumor such as melanoma, head and neck, liver or kidney cancer. Both conserved end residues are trimmed from each CDR3. Each record gives: J gene, V gene, CDR3 protein.

j_call: TRBJ1-1; v_call: TRBV12-5; cdr3_aa: ASGPPDGNTEAF
j_call: TRBJ2-5; v_call: TRBV5-6; cdr3_aa: ASSLFPEEETQY
j_call: TRBJ1-1; v_call: TRBV11-1; cdr3_aa: ASRIQGSVTEAF
j_call: TRBJ2-5; v_call: TRBV7-2; cdr3_aa: ASSSPPRETQY
j_call: TRBJ1-4; v_call: TRBV5-3; cdr3_aa: ARDGGTNEKLF
j_call: TRBJ1-6; v_call: TRBV19; cdr3_aa: ARGMGGSYNSPLH
j_call: TRBJ2-1; v_call: TRBV27; cdr3_aa: ASTGGGLYNEQF
j_call: TRBJ1-2; v_call: TRBV28; cdr3_aa: ASSLSQYTFRDYGYT
j_call: TRBJ1-5; v_call: TRBV7-9; cdr3_aa: ASRGLESNQPQH
j_call: TRBJ1-1; v_call: TRBV5-1; cdr3_aa: ASSSETFMNTEAF
j_call: TRBJ1-1; v_call: TRBV19; cdr3_aa: ASSLYGTRAPTEAF
j_call: TRBJ2-3; v_call: TRBV18; cdr3_aa: ASSPGLDTQY
j_call: -; v_call: TRBV7-8; cdr3_aa: ASHGQETIYEQY
j_call: TRBJ1-2; v_call: TRBV5-6; cdr3_aa: ASSLAAVSRRGYT
j_call: TRBJ1-1; v_call: TRBV5-4; cdr3_aa: ASSFGQGGNTEAF
j_call: TRBJ1-1; v_call: TRBV10-3; cdr3_aa: AISQGNTEAF
j_call: TRBJ2-7; v_call: TRBV9; cdr3_aa: ASSPEGGSEQY
j_call: TRBJ1-5; v_call: TRBV9; cdr3_aa: ASSPRQANQPQH
j_call: TRBJ2-1; v_call: TRBV19; cdr3_aa: ASSIPGEQF
j_call: TRBJ2-3; v_call: TRBV10-3; cdr3_aa: AITSGGADTQY
j_call: TRBJ2-1; v_call: TRBV7-9; cdr3_aa: AEDLHNEQF
j_call: TRBJ2-1; v_call: TRBV9; cdr3_aa: ASTADGLAYNEQF
j_call: TRBJ2-1; v_call: TRBV19; cdr3_aa: ASSIGGGRYNEQF
j_call: TRBJ2-3; v_call: TRBV9; cdr3_aa: ASSLPGQHTDTQY
j_call: TRBJ2-7; v_call: TRBV11-3; cdr3_aa: ASSLGPKPYEQY
j_call: TRBJ2-1; v_call: TRBV27; cdr3_aa: ASSLEGLAALSSYNEQF
j_call: TRBJ2-3; v_call: TRBV19; cdr3_aa: ATKWENGTQY